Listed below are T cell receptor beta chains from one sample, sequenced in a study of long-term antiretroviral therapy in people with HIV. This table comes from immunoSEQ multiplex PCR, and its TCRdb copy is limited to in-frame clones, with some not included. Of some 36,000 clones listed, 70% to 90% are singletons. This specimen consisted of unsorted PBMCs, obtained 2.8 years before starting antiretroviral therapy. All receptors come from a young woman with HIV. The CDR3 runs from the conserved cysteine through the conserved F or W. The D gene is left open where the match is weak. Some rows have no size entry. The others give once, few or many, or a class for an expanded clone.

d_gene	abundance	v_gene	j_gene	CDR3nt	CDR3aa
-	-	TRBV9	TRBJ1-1	TGTGCCAGCAGCCCGCGGGGAGGGTCGGGCACTGAAGCTTTCTTT	CASSPRGGSGTEAFF
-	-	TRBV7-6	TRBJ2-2	TGTGCCAGCAGCCCAAGGACAGCTAACACCGGGGAGCTGTTTTTT	CASSPRTANTGELFF
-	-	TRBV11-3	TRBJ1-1	TGTGCCAGCAGCCCCCCGGGGGAGGTTACTGAAGCTTTCTTT	CASSPPGEVTEAFF
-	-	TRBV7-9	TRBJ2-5	TGTGCCAGCAGCTTAACGATGGGAAAAGGGGAGACCCAGTACTTC	CASSLTMGKGETQYF
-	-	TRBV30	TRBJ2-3	TGTGCCTGGAGTAGGTTTTCAGTGGGGACCCGTACCGCAGATACGCAGTATTTT	CAWSRFSVGTRTADTQYF
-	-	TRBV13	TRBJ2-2	TGTGCCAGCAGCCCGGGGTCTGCCACCGGGGAGCTGTTTTTT	CASSPGSATGELFF
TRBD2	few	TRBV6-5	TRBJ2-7	TGTGCCAGCAGCTCCGGGACTAGTCTTACCGAGCAGTACTTC	CASSSGTSLTEQYF
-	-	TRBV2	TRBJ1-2	TGTGCCAGCAGTGTCCAGGCCATTGGCTACACCTTC	CASSVQAIGYTF
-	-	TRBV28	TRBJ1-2	TGTGCCAGCAGTTCCCGGTATGGCTACACCTTC	CASSSRYGYTF
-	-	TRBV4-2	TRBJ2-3	TGTGCCAGCAGCCAGTACACAGATACGCAGTATTTT	CASSQYTDTQYF
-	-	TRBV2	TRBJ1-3	TGTGCCAGCAGTGAACCCCGCAGCCCTGGAAACACCATATATTTT	CASSEPRSPGNTIYF
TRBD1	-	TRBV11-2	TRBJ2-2	TGTGCCAGCAGCCAGGACAGGGGTAACACCGGGGAGCTGTTTTTT	CASSQDRGNTGELFF
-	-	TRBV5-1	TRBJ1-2	TGCGCCAGCAGCGATCAGTCTCTGGGGATTTCTTATGGCTACACCTTC	CASSDQSLGISYGYTF
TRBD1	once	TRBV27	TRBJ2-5	TGTGCCAGCAGTTCCGGGACAGGGGGCGCGGAGACCCAGTACTTC	CASSSGTGGAETQYF
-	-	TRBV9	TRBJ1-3	TGTGCCAGCAGCCCGACCTACTCAACGGGCGGAAACACCATATATTTT	CASSPTYSTGGNTIYF
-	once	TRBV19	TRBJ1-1	TGTGCCAGTAGTATCTGGTCCCTGGAAGAAGCTTTCTTT	CASSIWSLEEAFF
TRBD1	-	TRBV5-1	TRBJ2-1	TGCGCCAGCAGCTTGGGTGGGACAGGGGGTGAAAATGAGCAGTTCTTC	CASSLGGTGGENEQFF
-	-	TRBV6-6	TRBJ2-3	TGTGCCAGCAAAGGGGCGGATACGCAGTATTTT	CASKGADTQYF
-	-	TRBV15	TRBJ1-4	TGTGCCACCAGCAGGGAGGATCGGGGAGATGAAAAACTGTTTTTT	CATSREDRGDEKLFF
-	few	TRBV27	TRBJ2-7	TGTGCCAGCAGTCCTCAGGAGGGCAGGTGGGGACCCTACGAGCAGTACTTC	CASSPQEGRWGPYEQYF